The 2 T cell receptor beta chains below all came from one sample that was sequenced in a study of T cell changes during pregnancy in multiple sclerosis. Clones were read by immunoSEQ multiplex PCR, and TCRdb kept only the in-frame ones, dropping some. The sample has 65,000 to 95,000 clones; approximately 89% are singletons. This material consisted of peripheral blood, taken before pregnancy. These receptors all stem from a female donor with multiple sclerosis, enrolled in a pregnancy study.

The CDR3 DNA follows: TGTGCTAGTGGTTTGGAGCGGGGGGGGGACTACAATGAGCAGTTCTTC. This sequence encodes CASGLERGGDYNEQFF. This rearrangement joins TRBV12-5 to TRBJ2-1; TRBD2 aligns across 10 bases. After removal of 1 base from V and 3 bases from J, the junction contained 3 bases not matched to a gene. The CDR3 length is 16 residues. Germline V CDR1 and CDR2: LGHNT, FRNRAP. The variable domain in full, with the rest retrieved from reference TRBV12-5 and TRBJ2-1, is DARVTQTPRHKVTEMGQEVTMRCQPILGHNTVFWYRQTMMQGLELLAYFRNRAPLDDSGMPKDRFSAEMPDATLATLKIQPSEPRDSAVYFCASGLERGGDYNEQFFGPGTRLTVL.

The chain has TRBV4-1 and TRBJ2-6, with a tentative D call TRBD1 (6 bases). CDR3 length equals 16 residues. Per the germline V gene, CDR1 is MGHRA and CDR2 is YSYEKL. Between the trimmed V and J ends, which lost 1 base and 2 bases, there was a span of 9 bases. CDR3 residues: CASSQGQGTGANVLTF. The DNA of the CDR3 is TGCGCCAGCAGCCAAGGGCAGGGGACTGGGGCCAACGTCCTGACTTTC.